The next 6 T cell receptor beta chains were all read from a single sample in a study of post-analysis software for immune sequencing data. Whole-study findings and limits: TRBV5-6, TRBV5-1 and TRBV20-1 were among 4 or 5 TRBV segments more frequent in patients than controls.

For these receptors, no antigen is known. cDNA libraries for TCR beta contained unique molecular identifiers. Each CDR3 protein is one row after TCRdb ran MiXCR on the PCR reads. Altogether hundreds of thousands of distinct CDR3 sequences are present, approximately 30% being singletons, with the ten largest covering more than 0.55%. Sequencing input: blood. Receptors originate from a girl between 5 and 17 years old with multiple sclerosis.

Ten or more counts support this clonotype. This chain joins TRBV29-1 and TRBJ2-5, with 13 bases identical to TRBD2. The germline gives CDR1 SQVTM, CDR2 ANQGSEA. CDR3 length: 13 residues. V shed 4 bases and J 4 bases; nucleotides not matched to a gene: 0. In DNA form, the CDR3 reads TGCAGCGTTGGGACTAGCGGGAGAGAGACCCAGTACTTC. Protein sequence: CSVGTSGRETQYF.

The chain carries TRBV5-1 and TRBJ1-2, with TRBD1 matching 9 bases. This CDR3 is built from 14 residues. Germline V gives CDR1 SGHRS, CDR2 YFSETQ. With V trimmed by 4 bases and J by 6 bases, 7 bases remained unmatched. Here the CDR3 reads CASSPQGAANGYTF. The CDR3 nucleotides read TGCGCCAGCAGCCCACAGGGGGCCGCGAATGGCTACACCTTC.

This chain uses TRBV4-1 with TRBJ1-3; D uncertain. CDR1 and CDR2 (germline): MGHRA, YSYEKL. This CDR3 comprises 13 residues. V lost 0 bases and J 4 bases, leaving 4 bases between the germline ends. The DNA for the CDR3 is TGCGCCAGCAGCCAAGAAGGCGGAAACACCATATATTTT. Residues: CASSQEGGNTIYF.

This clonotype has a handful of counts. The chain is built from TRBV7-2 and TRBJ1-5; D unclear. The CDR3 has 15 amino acids. Trimming shortened V by 5 bases and J by 0 bases, and 11 bases separated the two germline ends. CDR1 and CDR2 from the germline V gene are SGHTA and FQGNSA. The CDR3 loop is CASSPDPDSNQPQHF. CDR3 nucleotide sequence: TGTGCCAGCAGCCCTGATCCCGATAGCAATCAGCCCCAGCATTTT. Using reference TRBV7-2 and TRBJ1-5 for the parts outside the CDR3, the full variable domain is GAGVSQSPSNKVTEKGKDVELRCDPISGHTALYWYRQSLGQGLEFLIYFQGNSAPDKSGLPSDRFSAERTGGSVSTLTIQRTQQEDSAVYLCASSPDPDSNQPQHFGDGTRLSIL.

V gene TRBV12-3 or TRBV12-4 combines with J gene TRBJ2-3, with TRBD2 identical over 9 bases. V shed 6 bases and J 2 bases; nucleotides not matched to a gene: 6. The CDR3 loop spans 15 amino acids. CDR3 DNA: TGTGCCAGCAGCCAACTAGCGGGTTCCACAGATACGCAGTATTTT. Protein sequence: CASSQLAGSTDTQYF.

This clonotype was counted ten times or more. The chain uses TRBV7-2 and TRBJ2-3; D is undetermined. Germline CDR1 and CDR2: SGHTA and FQGNSA. The length of the CDR3 is 12 residues. The V and J ends lost 2 bases and 4 bases respectively, with 4 bases between them. Here the CDR3 reads CASSLKADTQYF. CDR3 DNA sequence: TGTGCCAGCAGCTTAAAGGCAGATACGCAGTATTTT.